This passage covers 29 T cell receptor beta chains from one sample sequenced in a study of beta chain features in type 1 diabetes. The isolated RNA, all of it, was reverse transcribed, so expressed TCRB transcripts were what got sequenced. The method was immunoSEQ multiplex PCR; TCRdb's version includes in-frame clones alone and lacks a portion of them. The profile covers 450,000 to 550,000 clones, with roughly 30% appearing a single time and around 0.065% taken by the ten largest. What was sequenced was naive CD4+ T cells from blood. These TCRs come from a man aged 18-30 years in good health.

This clone was seen only a few times. The CDR3 loop reads CASSRPGQGLGYTF. The CDR3 nucleotides are TGTGCCAGCAGCAGGCCGGGACAGGGCCTTGGCTACACCTTC. This chain joins TRBV7-9 and TRBJ1-2; 9 bases map to TRBD1. The length of the CDR3 is 14 residues. After removal of 5 bases from V and 7 bases from J, the junction contained 8 bases not matched to a gene. CDR1 is SEHNR and CDR2 is FQNEAQ in the germline V gene (reference sequence).

This clone has a handful of counts. The sample contains more than one DNA sequence encoding this CDR3. The rearrangement links TRBV30 to TRBJ1-5; D uncertain. Germline loops: CDR1 GTSNPN, CDR2 SVGIG (reference sequence). V dropped 1 base and J dropped 7 bases, with 8 bases sitting between them. The CDR3 loop spans 12 amino acids. The CDR3 loop is CAWSGGSQPQHF. CDR3 nucleotide sequence: TGTGCCTGGAGTGGAGGGTCCCAGCCCCAGCATTTT. Complete variable domain (other parts from reference TRBV30 and TRBJ1-5): SQTIHQWPATLVQPVGSPLSLECTVEGTSNPNLYWYRQAAGRGLQLLFYSVGIGQISSEVPQNLSASRPQDRQFILSSKKLLLSDSGFYLCAWSGGSQPQHFGDGTRLSIL.

This chain connects TRBV5-1 to TRBJ2-7, with unresolved D. Trimming removed 2 bases from V and 3 bases from J, with 15 bases in between. CDR3 length: 15 amino acids. Germline values: CDR1 SGHRS, CDR2 YFSETQ. CDR3 sequence (DNA): TGCGCCAGCAGCTTTCTACCGGATACGGGCTACGAGCAGTACTTC. Translating gives CASSFLPDTGYEQYF.

This clone was counted only a few times. The chain recombines TRBV29-1 with TRBJ2-7, with D perhaps given as TRBD1 or TRBD2 (5 bases each). The CDR3 loop spans 13 amino acids. Germline V lookup: CDR1 SQVTM, CDR2 ANQGSEA. The germline V and J ends were trimmed by 7 bases and 7 bases, with 20 bases remaining between them. CDR3 bases: TGCAGCGCCTCCTCTCTCCTAGCAGGGGAGCAGTACTTC. The encoded protein is CSASSLLAGEQYF.

This clone was detected only a few times. The rearrangement links TRBV11-2 to TRBJ2-1; tentative D call: TRBD2 (6 bases). CDR3 size: 14 residues. Trimming took 1 base from V and 5 from J, leaving 9 bases between them. The germline V gene encodes CDR1 SGHAT and CDR2 FQNNGV. This CDR3 reads CASSLVSGDNEQFF. The CDR3 coding sequence is TGTGCCAGCAGCTTAGTTTCGGGGGACAATGAGCAGTTCTTC.

The chain employs TRBV19 and TRBJ1-2, with 7 nucleotides matching TRBD1. This CDR3 has 14 amino acids. From germline, CDR1 is LNHDA and CDR2 SQIVND (reference sequence). Trimming cost V 5 bases and J 2 bases; bases outside gene matches: 5. CDR3 bases: TGTGCCAGTAGTTTACGGACAGGCAACTATGGCTACACCTTC. Encoded protein: CASSLRTGNYGYTF.

This sequence joins TRBV30 and TRBJ2-2; 7 bases map to TRBD1. Germline V gene lookup returns CDR1 GTSNPN and CDR2 SVGIG (reference sequence). The CDR3 consists of 17 residues. Unmatched junction bases numbered 12, after V lost 0 bases and J lost 5 bases. DNA for the CDR3: TGTGCCTGGAGTGTATCTGTAGGGGGCGCTTGGACCGGGGAGCTGTTTTTT. Encoded protein: CAWSVSVGGAWTGELFF.

The V gene is TRBV5-4, the J gene TRBJ1-2; TRBD1 agrees at 10 bases. Germline trimming cut 4 bases from V and 7 bases from J; bases unmatched to any gene: 10. From germline, CDR1 is SGHNT and CDR2 YYREEE (reference sequence). CDR3 length: 15 amino acids. The CDR3: CASSQPGQGHVGYTF. As DNA, the CDR3 is TGTGCCAGCAGCCAACCGGGACAGGGGCACGTTGGCTACACCTTC.

The chain uses TRBV10-3 and TRBJ2-6, with D unresolved. Germline lookup yields CDR1 ENHRY and CDR2 SYGVKD. The CDR3 extends over 16 amino acids. Trimming removed 0 bases from V and 0 bases from J, with 6 bases in between. The CDR3 sequence: CAISESRYSGANVLTF. In nucleotides, the CDR3 is TGTGCCATCAGTGAGTCTAGGTACTCTGGGGCCAACGTCCTGACTTTC.

This clone was found a few times. The J gene is TRBJ2-1, the V gene TRBV29-1, with D uncertain. V lost 4 bases and J lost 12, with 16 bases in between. The CDR3 spans 12 residues. From germline, CDR1 is SQVTM and CDR2 ANQGSEA. The DNA of the CDR3 is TGCAGCGTTGCACCCGGAAATGGGTTGCAGTTCTTC. Encoded protein: CSVAPGNGLQFF.

Here the CDR3 DNA reads TGTGCCAGCAGCCCCCAGGGGGGAGCTTACAATGAGCAGTTCTTC. It encodes CASSPQGGAYNEQFF. This chain connects TRBV9 to TRBJ2-1; the D gene is possibly TRBD1 (7 bases). The V gene lost 4 bases and the J gene lost 4 bases, with 15 bases spanning the gap. This CDR3 comprises 15 residues. Per the germline V gene, CDR1 is SGDLS and CDR2 is YYNGEE.

The CDR3 sequence is CASDARSGANVLTF. CDR3 bases: TGTGCCAGCGATGCTCGCTCTGGGGCCAACGTCCTGACTTTC. V gene TRBV5-6 combines with J gene TRBJ2-6; D call uncertain. There are 14 residues in the CDR3. Germline lookup yields CDR1 SGHDT and CDR2 YYEEEE. V was pared by 7 bases and J by 0 bases, with 8 bases between.

This clone was seen a handful of times. The V call is TRBV4-1, the J call TRBJ2-3; TRBD2 matches 11 bases. The CDR3 sequence is 17 residues long. V dropped 2 bases and J dropped 5; count of bases not matched to a gene: 9. Per germline, CDR1 MGHRA and CDR2 YSYEKL. The CDR3 protein is CASSQKGIAGGRDTQYF. In DNA, the CDR3 is TGCGCCAGCAGCCAAAAGGGGATAGCGGGAGGGCGAGATACGCAGTATTTT.

The V gene is TRBV7-6, the J gene TRBJ1-2, with a weak D call TRBD1 (6 bases). This CDR3 contains 15 residues. V lost 5 bases to trimming and J lost 4 bases, with 17 bases between them. Germline values: CDR1 SGHVS, CDR2 FNYEAQ. The CDR3 DNA reads as TGTGCCAGCAGCCCCCGGGACACGCTTGGCTATGGCTACACCTTC. It specifies CASSPRDTLGYGYTF. Using reference TRBV7-6 and TRBJ1-2 for the parts outside the CDR3, the full variable domain is GAGVSQSPRYKVTKRGQDVALRCDPISGHVSLYWYRQALGQGPEFLTYFNYEAQQDKSGLPNDRFSAERPEGSISTLTIQRTEQRDSAMYRCASSPRDTLGYGYTFGSGTRLTVV.

This sequence joins TRBV4-2 and TRBJ2-1, with 7 positions matching TRBD1. CDR3 length: 16 amino acids. CDR1 is LGHNA, CDR2 YNFKEQ, per germline. The V gene end was trimmed by 1 base and the J gene end by 6 bases; junction bases not matched to a gene: 9. CDR3 sequence: CASSQVARGGLNEQFF. The CDR3 DNA reads as TGTGCCAGCAGCCAAGTGGCCCGAGGGGGCCTCAATGAGCAGTTCTTC.

The chain combines TRBV2 with TRBJ2-3; 7 nucleotides agree with TRBD2. This CDR3 is 13 amino acids long. V trimming: 9 bases; J trimming: 6 bases; junction bases outside the gene matches: 9. CDR1 SNHLY and CDR2 FYNNEI come from the germline V gene. CDR3 nucleotides: TGTGCCAGTAGAGCGGGAATCTTGGATACGCAGTATTTT. The encoded protein is CASRAGILDTQYF.

The chain employs TRBV5-1 and TRBJ2-3; D call uncertain. V was shortened by 0 bases and J by 4 bases, with 12 bases between the two germline ends. CDR3 length: 15 residues. Looked up from germline, CDR1 is SGHRS and CDR2 is YFSETQ. CDR3 coding DNA: TGCGCCAGCAGCTTGGTCGGCCAAGCCGCAGATACGCAGTATTTT. Amino acids: CASSLVGQAADTQYF.

For the CDR3, the DNA is TGTGCCAGCGCACCCGGGACAGGGCTCGGAAGGGGCTACACCTTC. Protein product: CASAPGTGLGRGYTF. The genes are TRBV28 and TRBJ1-2; the match to TRBD1 covers 9 bases. CDR1 MDHEN and CDR2 SYDVKM come from the germline V gene. After removal of 8 bases from V and 8 bases from J, the junction contained 15 bases not matched to a gene. The CDR3 contains 15 residues.

This chain joins TRBV7-2 and TRBJ2-3; D unclear. Trimming pared 0 bases from V and 2 bases from J, leaving 3 bases between. The V gene's germline CDR1 is SGHTA and CDR2 FQGNSA. This CDR3 region has 13 residues. CDR3: CASSLAITDTQYF. CDR3 DNA: TGTGCCAGCAGCTTAGCTATCACAGATACGCAGTATTTT.

J is TRBJ2-5 and V is TRBV5-6; perhaps TRBD1 as D (7 bases). The CDR3 extends over 14 amino acids. Per the germline V gene, CDR1 is SGHDT and CDR2 is YYEEEE. Trimming removed 5 bases at V and 3 bases at J, with 14 bases between. CDR3 sequence reads: CASSSRDSKETQYF. The CDR3 region has the DNA TGTGCCAGCAGTTCGCGGGACAGCAAAGAGACCCAGTACTTC. Full variable domain (outside the CDR3, taken from reference TRBV5-6 and TRBJ2-5): DAGVTQSPTHLIKTRGQQVTLRCSPKSGHDTVSWYQQALGQGPQFIFQYYEEEERQRGNFPDRFSGHQFPNYSSELNVNALLLGDSALYLCASSSRDSKETQYFGPGTRLLVL.

This clone was seen only a few times. This chain connects TRBV29-1 to TRBJ2-5; 9 bases fit TRBD1. V shed 1 base and J 5 bases; nucleotides not matched to a gene: 5. The germline V gene encodes CDR1 SQVTM and CDR2 ANQGSEA. The CDR3 is 14 amino acids. The CDR3 sequence: CSVEGDRERETQYF. CDR3 in DNA: TGCAGCGTTGAAGGGGACAGGGAACGGGAGACCCAGTACTTC.

This clone was detected a few times. V is TRBV2 and J is TRBJ2-3; D gene unclear. Deletions cut 2 bases from V and 6 bases from J, with 9 bases between. CDR3 length equals 13 residues. Germline V CDR1 and CDR2: SNHLY, FYNNEI. Here the CDR3 DNA reads TGTGCCAGCAGTGAAATAAGCGTTGATACGCAGTATTTT. Protein: CASSEISVDTQYF.

This clone showed up just a few times. The rearrangement links TRBV7-2 to TRBJ2-4, with a tentative D call TRBD1 (6 bases). This CDR3 is built from 15 residues. Germline CDR1 and CDR2: SGHTA and FQGNSA. V gave up 5 bases and J gave up 0 bases, with 11 bases separating them. The CDR3 here is CASSRDTLAKNIQYF. The CDR3 DNA follows: TGTGCCAGCAGCCGGGACACACTAGCCAAAAACATTCAGTACTTC.

The chain is built from TRBV27 and TRBJ2-5; unclear D gene. Germline CDR1 and CDR2: MNHEY and SMNVEV (reference sequence). The CDR3 is made up of 13 amino acids. The V end lost 5 bases, the J end lost 2 bases, and 9 bases lay between the germline ends. The CDR3 loop is CASSEIPQETQYF. CDR3 coding DNA: TGTGCCAGCAGTGAAATACCACAAGAGACCCAGTACTTC.

The chain carries TRBV2 and TRBJ2-1; 8 nucleotides match TRBD2. The CDR3 loop spans 15 amino acids. The germline CDR1 and CDR2 sequences are SNHLY and FYNNEI. The V gene end was trimmed by 4 bases and the J gene end by 4 bases; junction bases not matched to a gene: 6. The CDR3 region is CASSVSSGTYNEQFF. The CDR3 coding sequence is TGTGCCAGCAGTGTGAGTAGCGGGACTTACAATGAGCAGTTCTTC.

This sequence joins TRBV29-1 and TRBJ1-2; weak D call: TRBD1 (6 bases). Per the germline V gene, CDR1 is SQVTM and CDR2 is ANQGSEA. The CDR3 runs 12 residues. V was clipped by 3 bases and J by 8 bases, with 13 bases between them. This chain's CDR3 is CSVDPGASGYTF. The CDR3 DNA sequence: TGCAGCGTTGATCCGGGGGCCAGCGGCTACACCTTC.

This clone showed up just a few times. The gene calls are TRBV30 and TRBJ1-2, with D perhaps TRBD1 (5 bases). V was cut by 1 base and J by 8 bases, with 14 bases left in between. CDR1 and CDR2 (germline): GTSNPN, SVGIG (reference sequence). The CDR3 loop spans 13 amino acids. CDR3 region: CAWSAVAGKGYTF. The CDR3 nucleotides are TGTGCCTGGAGTGCGGTGGCAGGGAAGGGCTACACCTTC.

The chain employs TRBV18 and TRBJ2-1, with unresolved D. From germline, CDR1 is KGHSH and CDR2 LQKENI. Trimming cost V 0 bases and J 0 bases, with 3 bases left between them. The CDR3 extends over 14 amino acids. In DNA, the CDR3 is TGTGCCAGCTCACCACCGGCCTCCTACAATGAGCAGTTCTTC. This gives the protein CASSPPASYNEQFF.

The chain combines TRBV6-6 with TRBJ2-5; D is uncertain. The CDR3 is 14 amino acids. The V end lost 0 bases, the J end lost 5 bases, and 10 bases lay between the germline ends. Germline assignment: CDR1 MNHNY and CDR2 SVGAGI (reference sequence). CDR3 bases: TGTGCCAGCAGTTACTCGCCCAGTCAGGAGACCCAGTACTTC. The encoded protein is CASSYSPSQETQYF.